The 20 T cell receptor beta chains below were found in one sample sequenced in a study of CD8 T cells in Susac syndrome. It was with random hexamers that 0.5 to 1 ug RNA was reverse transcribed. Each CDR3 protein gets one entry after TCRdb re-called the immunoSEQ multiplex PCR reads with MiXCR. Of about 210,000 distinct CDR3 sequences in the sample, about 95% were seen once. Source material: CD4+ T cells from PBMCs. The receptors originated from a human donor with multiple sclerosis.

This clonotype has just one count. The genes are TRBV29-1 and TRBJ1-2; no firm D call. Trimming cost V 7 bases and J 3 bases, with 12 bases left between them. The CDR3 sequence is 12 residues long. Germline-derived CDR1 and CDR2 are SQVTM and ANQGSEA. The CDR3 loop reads CSALTDYYGYTF. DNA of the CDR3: TGCAGCGCCCTAACAGACTACTATGGCTACACCTTC.

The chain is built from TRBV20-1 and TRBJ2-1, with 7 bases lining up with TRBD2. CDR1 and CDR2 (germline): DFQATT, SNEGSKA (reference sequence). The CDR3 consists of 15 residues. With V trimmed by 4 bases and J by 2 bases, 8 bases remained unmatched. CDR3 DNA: TGCAGTGCTACCCTGGGGGGGGTCACCTACAATGAGCAGTTCTTC. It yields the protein CSATLGGVTYNEQFF.

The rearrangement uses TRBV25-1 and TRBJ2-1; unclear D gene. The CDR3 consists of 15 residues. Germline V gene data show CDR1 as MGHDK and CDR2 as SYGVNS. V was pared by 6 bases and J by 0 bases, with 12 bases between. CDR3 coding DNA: TGTGCCAGCAGGCCAGCAGGCAGCTCCTACAATGAGCAGTTCTTC. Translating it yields CASRPAGSSYNEQFF.

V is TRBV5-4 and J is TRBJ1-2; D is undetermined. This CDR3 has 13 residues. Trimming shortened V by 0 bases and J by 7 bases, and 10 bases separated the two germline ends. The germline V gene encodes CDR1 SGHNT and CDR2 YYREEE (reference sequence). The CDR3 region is CASSLVQTGGYTF. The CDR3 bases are TGTGCCAGCAGCTTGGTACAGACGGGTGGCTACACCTTC.

The CDR3 DNA reads as TGTGCCAGCAGCCAATCGAGCGGGGCGTACAATGAGCAGTTCTTC. Its protein product is CASSQSSGAYNEQFF. J is TRBJ2-1 and V is TRBV3-1; the match to TRBD2 covers 7 bases. J gave up 4 bases and V 2 bases, and 5 bases lay outside the gene matches. Germline V gene data show CDR1 as LGHDT and CDR2 as YNNKEL (reference sequence). The CDR3 runs 15 residues.

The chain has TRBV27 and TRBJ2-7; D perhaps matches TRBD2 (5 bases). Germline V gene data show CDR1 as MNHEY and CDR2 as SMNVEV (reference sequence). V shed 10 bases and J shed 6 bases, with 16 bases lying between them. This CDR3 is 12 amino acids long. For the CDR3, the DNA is TGTGCCACCGCGAGGCTGGCGGGCGAGCAGTACTTC. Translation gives CATARLAGEQYF.

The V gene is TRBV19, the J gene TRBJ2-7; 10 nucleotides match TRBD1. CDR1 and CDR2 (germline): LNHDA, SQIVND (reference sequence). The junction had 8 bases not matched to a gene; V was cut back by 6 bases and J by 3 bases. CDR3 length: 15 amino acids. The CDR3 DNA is TGTGCCAGTAGGGCCCGGGGACAGGGGATCTACGAGCAGTACTTC. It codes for CASRARGQGIYEQYF.

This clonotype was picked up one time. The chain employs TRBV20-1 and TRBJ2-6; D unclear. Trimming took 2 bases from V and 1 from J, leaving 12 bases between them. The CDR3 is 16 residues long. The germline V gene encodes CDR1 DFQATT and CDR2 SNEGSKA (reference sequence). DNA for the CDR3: TGCAGTGCTAGACCATGGGAACAGTCTGGGGCCAACGTCCTGACTTTC. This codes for CSARPWEQSGANVLTF.

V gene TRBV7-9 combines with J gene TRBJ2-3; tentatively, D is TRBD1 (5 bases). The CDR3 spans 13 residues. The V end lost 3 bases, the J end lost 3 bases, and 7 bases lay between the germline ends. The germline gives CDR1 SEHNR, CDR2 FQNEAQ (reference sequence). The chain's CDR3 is CASSLRQTDTQYF. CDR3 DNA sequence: TGTGCCAGCAGCTTGAGACAGACAGATACGCAGTATTTT. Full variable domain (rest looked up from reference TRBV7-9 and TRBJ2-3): DTGVSQNPRHKITKRGQNVTFRCDPISEHNRLYWYRQTLGQGPEFLTYFQNEAQLEKSRLLSDRFSAERPKGSFSTLEIQRTEQGDSAMYLCASSLRQTDTQYFGPGTRLTVL.

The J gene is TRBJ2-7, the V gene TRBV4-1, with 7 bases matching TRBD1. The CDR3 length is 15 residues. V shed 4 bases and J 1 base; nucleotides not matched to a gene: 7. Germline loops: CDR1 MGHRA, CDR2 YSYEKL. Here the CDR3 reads CASSPPGQTSYEQYF. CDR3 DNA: TGCGCCAGCAGCCCCCCGGGACAGACGTCCTACGAGCAGTACTTC.

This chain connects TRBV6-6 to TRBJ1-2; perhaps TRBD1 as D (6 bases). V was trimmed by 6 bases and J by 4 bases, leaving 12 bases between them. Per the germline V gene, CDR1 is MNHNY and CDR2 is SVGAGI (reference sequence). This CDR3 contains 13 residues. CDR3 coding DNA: TGTGCCAGCAGCCTCGGACAGATCTATGGCTACACCTTC. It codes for CASSLGQIYGYTF.

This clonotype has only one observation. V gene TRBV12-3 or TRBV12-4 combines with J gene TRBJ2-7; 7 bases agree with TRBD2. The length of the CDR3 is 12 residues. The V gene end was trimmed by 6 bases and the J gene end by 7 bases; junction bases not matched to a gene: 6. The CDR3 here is CASSGRGSEQYF. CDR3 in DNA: TGTGCCAGCAGCGGGCGCGGGAGTGAGCAGTACTTC.

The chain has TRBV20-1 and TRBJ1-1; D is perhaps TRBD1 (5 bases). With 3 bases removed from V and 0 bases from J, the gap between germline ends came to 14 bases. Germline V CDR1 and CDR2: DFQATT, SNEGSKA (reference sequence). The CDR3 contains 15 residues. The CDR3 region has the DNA TGCAGTGCTAGTCCCGGGGGTGGGATGAACACTGAAGCTTTCTTT. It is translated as CSASPGGGMNTEAFF.

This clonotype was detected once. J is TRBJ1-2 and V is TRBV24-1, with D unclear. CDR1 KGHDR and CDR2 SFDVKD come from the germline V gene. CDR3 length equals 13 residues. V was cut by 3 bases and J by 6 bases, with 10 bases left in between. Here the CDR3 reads CATSDREFDGYTF. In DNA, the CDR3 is TGTGCCACCAGTGATAGGGAATTTGATGGCTACACCTTC.

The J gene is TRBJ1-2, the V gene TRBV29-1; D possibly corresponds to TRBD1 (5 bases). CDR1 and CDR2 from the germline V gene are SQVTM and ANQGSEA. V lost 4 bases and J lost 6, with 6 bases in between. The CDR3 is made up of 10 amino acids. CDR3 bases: TGCAGCGTTGCAGGGAATGGCTACACCTTC. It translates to CSVAGNGYTF.

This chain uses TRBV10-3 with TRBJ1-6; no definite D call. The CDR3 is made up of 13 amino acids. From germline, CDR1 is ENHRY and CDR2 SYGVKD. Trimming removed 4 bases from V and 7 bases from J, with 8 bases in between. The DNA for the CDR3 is TGTGCCATCAGTGGGGCAGAGAATTCACCCCTCCACTTT. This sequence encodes CAISGAENSPLHF.

The CDR3 region is CASSSSGTSGRRTDTQYF. The DNA of the CDR3 is TGTGCCAGCAGCTCGTCAGGGACTAGCGGGAGGCGGACAGATACGCAGTATTTT. The chain employs TRBV7-2 and TRBJ2-3; 15 bases line up with TRBD2. The CDR3 totals 18 residues. V lost 4 bases, J lost 3 bases, and 8 bases stayed unmatched. Germline CDR1 reads SGHTA; CDR2 reads FQGNSA. The full variable domain, with the rest looked up from reference TRBV7-2 and TRBJ2-3, is GAGVSQSPSNKVTEKGKDVELRCDPISGHTALYWYRQSLGQGLEFLIYFQGNSAPDKSGLPSDRFSAERTGGSVSTLTIQRTQQEDSAVYLCASSSSGTSGRRTDTQYFGPGTRLTVL.

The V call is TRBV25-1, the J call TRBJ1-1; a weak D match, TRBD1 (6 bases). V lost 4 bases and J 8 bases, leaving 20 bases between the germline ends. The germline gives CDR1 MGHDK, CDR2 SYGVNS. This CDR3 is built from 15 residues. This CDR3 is CASSAGHWMNKEAFF. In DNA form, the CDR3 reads TGTGCCAGCAGTGCGGGACACTGGATGAACAAGGAAGCTTTCTTT. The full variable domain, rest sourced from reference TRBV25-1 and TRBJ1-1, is EADIYQTPRYLVIGTGKKITLECSQTMGHDKMYWYQQDPGMELHLIHYSYGVNSTEKGDLSSESTVSRIRTEHFPLTLESARPSHTSQYLCASSAGHWMNKEAFFGQGTRLTVV.

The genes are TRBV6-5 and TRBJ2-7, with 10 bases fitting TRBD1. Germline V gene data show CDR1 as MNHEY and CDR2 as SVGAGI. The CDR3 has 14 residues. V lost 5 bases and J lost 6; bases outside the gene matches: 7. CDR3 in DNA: TGTGCCAGCAGTCGGGACAGGGGCTTAGGCGAGCAGTACTTC. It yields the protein CASSRDRGLGEQYF.

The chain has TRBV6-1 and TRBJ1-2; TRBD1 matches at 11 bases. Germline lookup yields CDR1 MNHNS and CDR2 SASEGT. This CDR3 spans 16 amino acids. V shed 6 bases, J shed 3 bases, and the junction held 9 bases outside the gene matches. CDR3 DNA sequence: TGTGCCAGCAGCCCCCTCGGACAGGGGGCTCACTATGGCTACACCTTC. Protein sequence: CASSPLGQGAHYGYTF.